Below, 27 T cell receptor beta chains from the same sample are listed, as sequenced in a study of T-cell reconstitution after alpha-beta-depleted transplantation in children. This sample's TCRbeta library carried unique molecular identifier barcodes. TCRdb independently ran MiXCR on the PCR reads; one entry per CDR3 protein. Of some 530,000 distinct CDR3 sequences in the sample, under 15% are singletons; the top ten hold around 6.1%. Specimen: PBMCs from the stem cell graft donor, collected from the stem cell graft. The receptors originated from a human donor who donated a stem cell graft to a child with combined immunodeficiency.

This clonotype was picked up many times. The CDR3 bases are TGTGCCAGCAGTCCTATCCGCTACGAGCAGTACTTC. Protein sequence: CASSPIRYEQYF. The V and J genes are TRBV12-3 or TRBV12-4 and TRBJ2-7; D ambiguous. The CDR3 runs to 12 residues. Trimming shortened V by 5 bases and J by 3 bases, and 8 bases separated the two germline ends.

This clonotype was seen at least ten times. The DNA for the CDR3 is TGCAGCGCTACGACAGGGTCCGGGGACATTCAGTACTTC. It encodes CSATTGSGDIQYF. The chain uses TRBV29-1 and TRBJ2-4; 7 nucleotides align to TRBD1. This CDR3 has 13 residues. Germline CDR1 reads SQVTM; CDR2 reads ANQGSEA. V lost 7 bases to trimming and J lost 8 bases; unmatched junction nucleotides: 11. The whole variable domain, remainder taken from reference TRBV29-1 and TRBJ2-4, is SAVISQKPSRDICQRGTSLTIQCQVDSQVTMMFWYRQQPGQSLTLIATANQGSEATYESGFVIDKFPISRPNLTFSTLTVSNMSPEDSSIYLCSATTGSGDIQYFGAGTRLSVL.

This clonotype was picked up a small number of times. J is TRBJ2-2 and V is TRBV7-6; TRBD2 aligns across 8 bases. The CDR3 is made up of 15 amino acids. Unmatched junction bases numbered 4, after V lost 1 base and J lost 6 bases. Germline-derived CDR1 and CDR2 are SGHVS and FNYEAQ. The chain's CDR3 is CASSLGAGGAGELFF. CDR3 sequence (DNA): TGTGCCAGCAGCTTAGGGGCGGGAGGTGCCGGGGAGCTGTTTTTT.

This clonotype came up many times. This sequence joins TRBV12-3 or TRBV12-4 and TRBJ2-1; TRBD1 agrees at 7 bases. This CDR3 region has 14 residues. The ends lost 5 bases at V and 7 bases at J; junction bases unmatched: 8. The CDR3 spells CASSRGRTTNEQFF. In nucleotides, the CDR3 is TGTGCCAGCAGTAGGGGGCGAACAACTAATGAGCAGTTCTTC.

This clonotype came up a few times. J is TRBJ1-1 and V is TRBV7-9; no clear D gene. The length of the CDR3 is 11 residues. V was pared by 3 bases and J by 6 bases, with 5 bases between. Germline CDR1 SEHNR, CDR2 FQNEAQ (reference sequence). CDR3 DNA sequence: TGTGCCAGCAGCTTGGCAGCTGAAGCTTTCTTT. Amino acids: CASSLAAEAFF.

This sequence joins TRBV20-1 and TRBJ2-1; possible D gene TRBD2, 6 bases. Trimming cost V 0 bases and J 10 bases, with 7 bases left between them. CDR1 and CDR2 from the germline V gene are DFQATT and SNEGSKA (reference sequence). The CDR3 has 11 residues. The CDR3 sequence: CSAREGGEQFF. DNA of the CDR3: TGCAGTGCTAGAGAGGGGGGAGAGCAGTTCTTC.

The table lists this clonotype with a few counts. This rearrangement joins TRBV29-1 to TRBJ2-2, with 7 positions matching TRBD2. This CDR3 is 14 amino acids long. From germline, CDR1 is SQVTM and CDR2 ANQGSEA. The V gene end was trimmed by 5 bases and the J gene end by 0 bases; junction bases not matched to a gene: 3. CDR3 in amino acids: CSVSSGANTGELFF. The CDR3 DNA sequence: TGCAGCGTTTCTAGCGGAGCGAACACCGGGGAGCTGTTTTTT.

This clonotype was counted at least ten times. The CDR3 loop reads CASSLEPSESPLHF. The CDR3 coding sequence is TGCGCCAGCAGCTTGGAACCTAGTGAGTCACCCCTCCACTTT. This chain connects TRBV5-1 to TRBJ1-6, with D unresolved. This CDR3 contains 14 residues. Germline CDR1 is SGHRS and CDR2 is YFSETQ. The germline V and J ends were trimmed by 0 bases and 10 bases, with 11 bases remaining between them.

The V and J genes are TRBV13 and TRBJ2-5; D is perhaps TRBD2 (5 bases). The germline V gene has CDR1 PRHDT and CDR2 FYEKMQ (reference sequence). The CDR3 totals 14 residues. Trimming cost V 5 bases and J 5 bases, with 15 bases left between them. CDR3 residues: CASSPPIGSETQYF. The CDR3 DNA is TGTGCCAGCAGCCCGCCAATAGGGAGCGAGACCCAGTACTTC.

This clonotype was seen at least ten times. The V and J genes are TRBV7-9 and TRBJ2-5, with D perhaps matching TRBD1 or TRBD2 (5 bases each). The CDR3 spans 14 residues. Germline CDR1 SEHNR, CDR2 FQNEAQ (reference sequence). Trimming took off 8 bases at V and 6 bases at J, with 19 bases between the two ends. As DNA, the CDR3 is TGTGCCAGCTTATCAGGGCGGGTGGAAAAGACCCAGTACTTC. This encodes CASLSGRVEKTQYF.

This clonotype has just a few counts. CDR3 protein: CSAEGATRGELFF. The CDR3 DNA sequence: TGCAGTGCTGAGGGGGCTACAAGGGGGGAGCTGTTTTTT. V is TRBV20-1 and J is TRBJ2-2, with TRBD1 matching over 7 bases. From germline, CDR1 is DFQATT and CDR2 SNEGSKA (reference sequence). V lost 5 bases and J lost 8; bases outside the gene matches: 8. The length of the CDR3 is 13 residues.

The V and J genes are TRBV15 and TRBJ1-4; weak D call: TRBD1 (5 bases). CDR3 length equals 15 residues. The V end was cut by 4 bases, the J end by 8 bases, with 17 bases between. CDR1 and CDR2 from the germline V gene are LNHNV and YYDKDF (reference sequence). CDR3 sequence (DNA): TGTGCCACCAGCAAAGAGGGGTGGGCAAACGAAAAACTGTTTTTT. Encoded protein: CATSKEGWANEKLFF.

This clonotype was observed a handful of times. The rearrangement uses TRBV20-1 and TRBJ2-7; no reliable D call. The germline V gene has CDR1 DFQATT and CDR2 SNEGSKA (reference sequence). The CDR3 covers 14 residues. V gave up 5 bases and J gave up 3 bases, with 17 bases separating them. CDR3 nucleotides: TGCAGTGCTCCCGTTGGTACTCCCCTCTACGAGCAGTACTTC. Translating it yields CSAPVGTPLYEQYF.

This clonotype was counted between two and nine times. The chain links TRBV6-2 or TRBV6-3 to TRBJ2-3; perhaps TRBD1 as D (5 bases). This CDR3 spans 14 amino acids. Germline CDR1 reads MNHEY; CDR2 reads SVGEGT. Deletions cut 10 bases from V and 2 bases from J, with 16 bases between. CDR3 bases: TGTGCCACCAAACCGACAGCTTCCACAGATACGCAGTATTTT. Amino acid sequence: CATKPTASTDTQYF.

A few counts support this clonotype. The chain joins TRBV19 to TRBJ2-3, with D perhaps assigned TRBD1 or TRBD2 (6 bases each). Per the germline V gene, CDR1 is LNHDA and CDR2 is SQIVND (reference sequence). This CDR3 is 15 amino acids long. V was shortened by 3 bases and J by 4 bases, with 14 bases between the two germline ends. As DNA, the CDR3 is TGTGCCAGTAGTATGAATCGGGGGCGCGCAGATACGCAGTATTTT. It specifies CASSMNRGRADTQYF.

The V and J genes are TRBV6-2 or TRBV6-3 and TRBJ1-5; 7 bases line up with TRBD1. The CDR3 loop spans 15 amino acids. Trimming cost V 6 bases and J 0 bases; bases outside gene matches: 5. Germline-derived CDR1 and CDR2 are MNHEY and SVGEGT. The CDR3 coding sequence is TGTGCCAGCAGACTACAGGGGCATAGCAATCAGCCCCAGCATTTT. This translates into CASRLQGHSNQPQHF.

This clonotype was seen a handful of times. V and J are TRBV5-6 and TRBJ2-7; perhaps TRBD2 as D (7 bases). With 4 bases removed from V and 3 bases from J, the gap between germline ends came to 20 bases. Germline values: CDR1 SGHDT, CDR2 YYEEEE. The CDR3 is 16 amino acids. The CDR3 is CASSPMLRGPIYEQYF. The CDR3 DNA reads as TGTGCCAGCAGCCCCATGTTGCGGGGGCCCATCTACGAGCAGTACTTC.

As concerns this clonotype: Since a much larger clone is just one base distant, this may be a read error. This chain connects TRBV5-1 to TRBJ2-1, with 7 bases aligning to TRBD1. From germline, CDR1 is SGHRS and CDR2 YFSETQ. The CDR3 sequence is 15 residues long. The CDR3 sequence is CASSLGQVSYYEQFF. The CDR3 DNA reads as TGCGCCAGCAGCCTCGGACAGGTCTCCTACTATGAGCAGTTCTTC.

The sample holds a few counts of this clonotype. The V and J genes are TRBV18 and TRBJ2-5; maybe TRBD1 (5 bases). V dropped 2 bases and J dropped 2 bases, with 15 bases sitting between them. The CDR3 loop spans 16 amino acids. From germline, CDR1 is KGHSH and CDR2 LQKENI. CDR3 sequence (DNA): TGTGCCAGCTCACCAAGTTCGGCAGGGCCACAAGAGACCCAGTACTTC. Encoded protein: CASSPSSAGPQETQYF. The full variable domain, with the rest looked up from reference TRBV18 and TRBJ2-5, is NAGVMQNPRHLVRRRGQEARLRCSPMKGHSHVYWYRQLPEEGLKFMVYLQKENIIDESGMPKERFSAEFPKEGPSILRIQQVVRGDSAAYFCASSPSSAGPQETQYFGPGTRLLVL.

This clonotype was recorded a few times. In nucleotides, the CDR3 is TGTGCCAGCAGCTTAGCTCTACTAGCGGGAGTTGGGGAGACCCAGTACTTC. This codes for CASSLALLAGVGETQYF. This chain links TRBV7-8 with TRBJ2-5; 11 bases line up with TRBD2. Germline CDR1 reads SGHVS; CDR2 reads FQNEAQ. V shed 0 bases and J 5 bases; nucleotides not matched to a gene: 8. This CDR3 is 17 amino acids long. Drawing the rest from reference TRBV7-8 and TRBJ2-5, the complete variable domain is GAGVSQSPRYKVAKRGQDVALRCDPISGHVSLFWYQQALGQGPEFLTYFQNEAQLDKSGLPSDRFFAERPEGSVSTLKIQRTQQEDSAVYLCASSLALLAGVGETQYFGPGTRLLVL.

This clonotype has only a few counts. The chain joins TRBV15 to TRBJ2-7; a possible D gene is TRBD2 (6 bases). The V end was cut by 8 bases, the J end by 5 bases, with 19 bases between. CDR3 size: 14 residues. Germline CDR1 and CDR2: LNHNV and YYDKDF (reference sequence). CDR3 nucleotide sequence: TGTGCCACCTCCCTAGGCGGGACCGCCAACGAGCAGTACTTC. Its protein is CATSLGGTANEQYF.

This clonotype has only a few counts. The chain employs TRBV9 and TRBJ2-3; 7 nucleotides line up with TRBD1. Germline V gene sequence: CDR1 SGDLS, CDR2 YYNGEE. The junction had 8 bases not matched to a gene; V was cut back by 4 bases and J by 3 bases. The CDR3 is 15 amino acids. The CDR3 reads CASSQRDSRTDTQYF. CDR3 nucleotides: TGTGCCAGCAGCCAACGGGACAGTAGAACAGATACGCAGTATTTT.

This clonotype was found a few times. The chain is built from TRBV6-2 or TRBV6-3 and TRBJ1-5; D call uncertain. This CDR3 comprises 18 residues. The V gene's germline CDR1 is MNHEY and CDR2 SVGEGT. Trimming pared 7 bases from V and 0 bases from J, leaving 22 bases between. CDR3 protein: CASTSIPFESYSNQPQHF. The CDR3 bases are TGTGCCAGCACCTCAATTCCCTTCGAAAGCTATAGCAATCAGCCCCAGCATTTT.

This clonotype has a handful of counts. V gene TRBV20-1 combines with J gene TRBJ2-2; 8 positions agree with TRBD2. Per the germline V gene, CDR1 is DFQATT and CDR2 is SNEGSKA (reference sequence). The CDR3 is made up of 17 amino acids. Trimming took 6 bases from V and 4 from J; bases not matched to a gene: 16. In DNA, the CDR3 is TGCAGTGCCCTAACCTCTCCAGCGGGGGACCTCACCGGGGAGCTGTTTTTT. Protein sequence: CSALTSPAGDLTGELFF.

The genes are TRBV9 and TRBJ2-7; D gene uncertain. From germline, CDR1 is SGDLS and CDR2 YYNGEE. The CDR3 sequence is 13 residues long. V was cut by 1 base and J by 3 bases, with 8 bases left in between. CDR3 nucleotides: TGTGCCAGCAGCGTATCGACGGGCTACGAGCAGTACTTC. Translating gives CASSVSTGYEQYF.

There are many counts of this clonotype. CDR3 amino acids: CASHRRAGGGTGELFF. CDR3 coding DNA: TGTGCCAGCCACAGGAGAGCGGGAGGAGGGACCGGGGAGCTGTTTTTT. V usage is TRBV27 and J usage is TRBJ2-2; TRBD2 matches at 9 bases. The CDR3 length is 16 residues. Trimming removed 8 bases from V and 5 bases from J; junction bases left unmatched: 12. The germline V gene has CDR1 MNHEY and CDR2 SMNVEV (reference sequence).

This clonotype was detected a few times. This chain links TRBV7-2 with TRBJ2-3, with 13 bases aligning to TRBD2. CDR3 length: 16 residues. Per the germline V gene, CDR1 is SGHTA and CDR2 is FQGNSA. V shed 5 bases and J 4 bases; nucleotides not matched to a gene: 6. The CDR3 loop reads CASSILAGGPSDTQYF. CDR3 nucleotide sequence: TGTGCCAGCAGCATACTAGCGGGAGGGCCATCAGATACGCAGTATTTT.